The 28 T cell receptor beta chains reported below all come from one sample, sequenced in a study of CD8 T cells in ankylosing spondylitis. TCRdb processed the 5' RACE reads anew with MiXCR; each CDR3 protein has one entry. The sample includes hundreds of thousands of distinct CDR3 sequences, 15% to 20% of them seen just once. General study points: Ankylosing spondylitis blood appeared to be characterized by a TCR beta motif of 8 or 9 highly homologous variants.

What these receptors recognize is not known. Sequencing used blood, either unsorted or a sorted T cell fraction (not recorded which). The receptors derive from a male donor with ankylosing spondylitis.

This clonotype occurred a few times. The rearrangement links TRBV7-6 to TRBJ2-1, with 10 bases fitting TRBD2. This CDR3 is 16 amino acids long. Germline loops: CDR1 SGHVS, CDR2 FNYEAQ. The V and J ends lost 5 bases and 7 bases, in that order; junction bases with no gene match: 11. The CDR3 reads CASSPGVTSGMNEQFF. CDR3 sequence (DNA): TGTGCCAGCAGCCCGGGTGTTACTAGCGGGATGAATGAGCAGTTCTTC.

This clonotype was seen at least ten times. DNA for the CDR3: TGTGCCAGCAGTTTTTCCGGCCTCTCGAACACCGGGGAGCTGTTTTTT. Translated, it gives CASSFSGLSNTGELFF. The chain carries TRBV12-3 or TRBV12-4 and TRBJ2-2, with D hard to call. This CDR3 comprises 16 residues. V dropped 3 bases and J dropped 0 bases, with 11 bases sitting between them.

This clonotype was counted a few times. This chain connects TRBV5-1 to TRBJ1-1; D gene uncertain. Per the germline V gene, CDR1 is SGHRS and CDR2 is YFSETQ. The length of the CDR3 is 15 residues. Trimming stripped 5 bases from V and 0 bases from J, with 14 bases between. The DNA for the CDR3 is TGCGCCAGCAGTCACCATGCTGAAATGAACACTGAAGCTTTCTTT. This sequence encodes CASSHHAEMNTEAFF. Supplemented by reference TRBV5-1 and TRBJ1-1, the full variable domain reads KAGVTQTPRYLIKTRGQQVTLSCSPISGHRSVSWYQQTPGQGLQFLFEYFSETQRNKGNFPGRFSGRQFSNSRSEMNVSTLELGDSALYLCASSHHAEMNTEAFFGQGTRLTVV.

This clonotype was picked up a small number of times. The rearrangement uses TRBV5-1 and TRBJ2-5; D is undetermined. The V and J ends lost 1 base and 2 bases respectively, with 12 bases between them. CDR3 length: 15 residues. Germline V lookup: CDR1 SGHRS, CDR2 YFSETQ. The CDR3 coding sequence is TGCGCCAGCAGCTTGACAGCTTCTACTCAAGAGACCCAGTACTTC. Its protein product is CASSLTASTQETQYF.

This clonotype appeared a few times. The chain carries TRBV7-8 and TRBJ2-1; the D gene is possibly TRBD1 (5 bases). The CDR3 is made up of 15 amino acids. V was pared by 0 bases and J by 7 bases, with 13 bases between. Germline V gives CDR1 SGHVS, CDR2 FQNEAQ. CDR3 DNA: TGTGCCAGCAGCTTAGCCCAGGGTGTGAGGAATGAGCAGTTCTTC. It encodes CASSLAQGVRNEQFF.

This clonotype was recorded only once. One end of the junction varies from germline; a read error may be responsible. The chain is built from TRBV28 and TRBJ1-5, with D possibly TRBD1 on 5 matching bases. In germline, CDR1 is MDHEN, CDR2 SYDVKM. This CDR3 is built from 13 residues. The CDR3 reads CACSVDSPQPQHF. The CDR3 DNA reads as TGTGCCTGCAGTGTCGACAGCCCCCAGCCCCAGCATTTT.

This clonotype was counted a few times. The DNA of the CDR3 is TGTGCCAGCAGCTCTCGGAAGGGTACTCAATTCGATACGCAGTATTTT. Protein: CASSSRKGTQFDTQYF. The chain combines TRBV11-2 with TRBJ2-3; D is undetermined. Trimming took 4 bases from V and 6 from J, leaving 20 bases between them. From germline, CDR1 is SGHAT and CDR2 FQNNGV. The CDR3 is 16 residues long.

This clonotype showed up just once. This sequence joins TRBV4-3 and TRBJ2-1, with 7 bases lining up with TRBD2. CDR3 length: 15 residues. J gave up 4 bases and V 2 bases, and 5 bases lay outside the gene matches. Germline V gene lookup returns CDR1 LGHNA and CDR2 YSLEER. The CDR3 nucleotides are TGCGCCAGCAGCCAATGGCGGGAGAGTTACAATGAGCAGTTCTTC. This gives the protein CASSQWRESYNEQFF.

This clonotype turned up a few times. J is TRBJ1-1 and V is TRBV29-1, with 9 nucleotides matching TRBD1. The junction had 5 bases not matched to a gene; V was cut back by 6 bases and J by 6 bases. The CDR3 is made up of 12 amino acids. Germline values: CDR1 SQVTM, CDR2 ANQGSEA. The CDR3, as DNA: TGCAGCGTCCCCGGACAGGGGTCTGAAGCTTTCTTT. It is translated as CSVPGQGSEAFF.

The rearrangement joins TRBV6-1 to TRBJ2-1, with D hard to call. Trimming stripped 5 bases from V and 0 bases from J, with 11 bases between. The germline gives CDR1 MNHNS, CDR2 SASEGT. The CDR3 has 15 amino acids. The CDR3 sequence: CASSSEFDSYNEQFF. CDR3 bases: TGTGCCAGCAGTAGCGAGTTCGACTCCTACAATGAGCAGTTCTTC.

There are many counts of this clonotype. This chain uses TRBV6-1 with TRBJ1-2, with D possibly TRBD1 on 5 matching bases. Germline-derived CDR1 and CDR2 are MNHNS and SASEGT. Trimming removed 7 bases at V and 4 bases at J, with 19 bases between. The CDR3 totals 15 residues. CDR3 sequence (DNA): TGTGCCAGCACCCCCCGGGGGGGGAAGCGCTATGGCTACACCTTC. This sequence encodes CASTPRGGKRYGYTF.

This chain links TRBV27 with TRBJ2-3; 7 nucleotides line up with TRBD1. Germline V gives CDR1 MNHEY, CDR2 SMNVEV (reference sequence). Trimming at V came to 5 bases and at J to 2 bases, leaving 4 bases not matched to a gene. The CDR3 is 14 amino acids. This CDR3 is CASSDRATTDTQYF. DNA of the CDR3: TGTGCCAGCAGTGACAGGGCCACCACAGATACGCAGTATTTT.

V usage is TRBV7-3 and J usage is TRBJ1-2, with 8 bases identical to TRBD1. V dropped 2 bases and J dropped 3; count of bases not matched to a gene: 5. The CDR3 totals 15 residues. CDR1 is SGHTA, CDR2 FQGTGA, per germline. This CDR3 is CASSLVPGGDYGYTF. As DNA, the CDR3 is TGTGCCAGCAGCTTAGTTCCAGGGGGCGACTATGGCTACACCTTC. Drawing the rest from reference TRBV7-3 and TRBJ1-2, the complete variable domain is GAGVSQTPSNKVTEKGKYVELRCDPISGHTALYWYRQSLGQGPEFLIYFQGTGAADDSGLPNDRFFAVRPEGSVSTLKIQRTERGDSAVYLCASSLVPGGDYGYTFGSGTRLTVV.

The chain joins TRBV12-3 or TRBV12-4 to TRBJ2-2, with 9 bases that match TRBD2. Unmatched junction bases numbered 11, after V lost 3 bases and J lost 0 bases. The length of the CDR3 is 19 residues. CDR3 sequence: CASSLFGTLAGTNTGELFF. CDR3 nucleotides: TGTGCCAGCAGTTTGTTTGGAACTCTAGCGGGGACGAACACCGGGGAGCTGTTTTTT.

This clonotype was seen only a few times. This chain links TRBV7-9 with TRBJ1-1; D remains ambiguous. The CDR3 is 13 residues long. The V gene lost 1 base and the J gene lost 4 bases, with 7 bases spanning the gap. Germline V gene sequence: CDR1 SEHNR, CDR2 FQNEAQ (reference sequence). The CDR3 coding sequence is TGTGCCAGCAGCTTAGACGGGTTCACTGAAGCTTTCTTT. Amino acids: CASSLDGFTEAFF.

This rearrangement joins TRBV30 to TRBJ2-1, with 9 positions matching TRBD2. Germline-derived CDR1 and CDR2 are GTSNPN and SVGIG (reference sequence). The trim removed 4 bases at V and 8 bases at J, leaving 12 bases unmatched. The CDR3 has 15 amino acids. The CDR3 here is CAWNPGAGGLDEQFF. The DNA for the CDR3 is TGTGCCTGGAACCCCGGAGCGGGAGGTCTGGATGAGCAGTTCTTC.

DNA for the CDR3: TGCAGTGCTAGGGGCTCCCTAGGTACCTATACGCAGTATTTT. Its protein product is CSARGSLGTYTQYF. This chain links TRBV20-1 with TRBJ2-3, with D uncertain. The CDR3 totals 14 residues. Germline V gene sequence: CDR1 DFQATT, CDR2 SNEGSKA (reference sequence). The V end was cut by 3 bases, the J end by 7 bases, with 17 bases between.

This chain connects TRBV7-9 to TRBJ2-7; D ambiguous. The germline V gene has CDR1 SEHNR and CDR2 FQNEAQ (reference sequence). V was clipped by 0 bases and J by 3 bases, with 6 bases between them. The CDR3 has 13 residues. CDR3 region: CASSLAPNYEQYF. The CDR3, as DNA: TGTGCCAGCAGCTTAGCCCCGAACTACGAGCAGTACTTC.

There are a few counts of this clonotype. This sequence joins TRBV18 and TRBJ2-7, with unresolved D. V was trimmed by 3 bases and J by 5 bases, leaving 8 bases between them. Germline assignment: CDR1 KGHSH and CDR2 LQKENI. The CDR3 contains 12 residues. CDR3 DNA: TGTGCCAGCTCACCCGTGGCCCACGAGCAGTACTTC. This sequence encodes CASSPVAHEQYF.

This clonotype was seen a few times. The V and J genes are TRBV19 and TRBJ1-6; D call uncertain. The CDR3 covers 14 residues. The V gene's germline CDR1 is LNHDA and CDR2 SQIVND (reference sequence). V lost 9 bases and J 4 bases, leaving 13 bases between the germline ends. The chain's CDR3 is CASRMQVYNSPLHF. As DNA, the CDR3 is TGTGCCAGCCGGATGCAGGTTTATAATTCACCCCTCCACTTT.

The chain uses TRBV24-1 and TRBJ2-2; no firm D call. CDR1 and CDR2 (germline): KGHDR, SFDVKD. V was cut by 1 base and J by 6 bases, with 5 bases left in between. The CDR3 length is 13 residues. The CDR3 loop is CATSDLFSGELFF. In DNA, the CDR3 is TGTGCCACCAGTGATTTATTCTCCGGGGAGCTGTTTTTT.

The chain combines TRBV6-1 with TRBJ2-5, with TRBD2 matching over 15 bases. This CDR3 contains 16 residues. V shed 6 bases and J 1 base; nucleotides not matched to a gene: 3. Germline V gene data show CDR1 as MNHNS and CDR2 as SASEGT. CDR3 sequence (DNA): TGTGCCAGCAGGGGACTAGCGGGGGGATCCCAAGAGACCCAGTACTTC. Translation gives CASRGLAGGSQETQYF.

This clonotype was seen ten or more times. The chain combines TRBV24-1 with TRBJ2-2; possibly TRBD2 for D (6 bases). The CDR3 is 17 residues long. V lost 5 bases and J 3 bases, leaving 18 bases between the germline ends. Looked up from germline, CDR1 is KGHDR and CDR2 is SFDVKD. The CDR3 protein is CATSVRVWRGDTGELFF. The CDR3 coding sequence is TGTGCCACCAGTGTCCGGGTTTGGCGGGGAGACACCGGGGAGCTGTTTTTT.

The rearrangement uses TRBV5-6 and TRBJ2-1, with D perhaps being TRBD1 or TRBD2 (5 bases each). The CDR3 length is 15 residues. The V end lost 4 bases, the J end lost 2 bases, and 13 bases lay between the germline ends. Germline CDR1 reads SGHDT; CDR2 reads YYEEEE. Written as DNA, the CDR3 is TGTGCCAGCAGCCCGGGACCCTCAGCCTACAATGAGCAGTTCTTC. This sequence encodes CASSPGPSAYNEQFF.

This clonotype was seen repeatedly, ten times or more. The gene calls are TRBV27 and TRBJ2-3, with a tentative D call TRBD1 (5 bases). Per germline, CDR1 MNHEY and CDR2 SMNVEV (reference sequence). V was trimmed by 2 bases and J by 6 bases, leaving 9 bases between them. The CDR3 covers 13 residues. The CDR3, as DNA: TGTGCCAGCAGTTTAGTAGGGGCGGATACGCAGTATTTT. Its translation: CASSLVGADTQYF.

This sequence joins TRBV11-2 and TRBJ2-1; no reliable D call. CDR1 and CDR2 from the germline V gene are SGHAT and FQNNGV. Between the trimmed V and J ends, which lost 5 bases and 6 bases, there was a span of 11 bases. This CDR3 has 13 amino acids. The CDR3 is CASSPVLANEQFF. The DNA for the CDR3 is TGTGCCAGCAGCCCCGTTTTAGCCAATGAGCAGTTCTTC.

There are many counts of this clonotype. The V and J genes are TRBV29-1 and TRBJ2-2; D is perhaps TRBD2 (6 bases). V lost 0 bases and J lost 3, with 11 bases in between. The germline CDR1 and CDR2 sequences are SQVTM and ANQGSEA. This CDR3 comprises 15 residues. The CDR3: CSVEDAGLYTGELFF. CDR3 sequence (DNA): TGCAGCGTTGAAGATGCGGGGCTATACACCGGGGAGCTGTTTTTT.

The sample holds a few counts of this clonotype. The chain has TRBV3-1 and TRBJ1-2, with 8 bases matching TRBD1. CDR1 LGHDT and CDR2 YNNKEL come from the germline V gene (reference sequence). J was trimmed by 9 bases and V by 0 bases; bases with no gene match: 15. The CDR3 extends over 17 amino acids. This CDR3 reads CASSQESGAGGAYRYTF. The CDR3, as DNA: TGTGCCAGCAGCCAAGAATCAGGTGCAGGGGGCGCCTACCGCTACACCTTC.